This T cell receptor beta chain derives from a study of blood T cells in healthy people across ages. General study findings and limits: There were more naive CD4+ cells and higher diversity in long-lived donors than in aged donors.

Together with a sample-barcoded 5' primer, a J-beta primer mix was included in a second PCR lasting about 6 to 11 cycles. TCRdb re-derived calls from the 5' RACE reads in MiXCR, one entry per CDR3 protein. The top ten clones hold roughly a tenth of a sample with about 930,000 distinct CDR3 sequences, 25% to 35% of them seen once. This clonotype came up a few times. Its antigen is still unknown. Healthy Caucasians from Russia aged roughly 6 to 95 served as donors. The sample, about 9.7 milliliters of peripheral blood, was drawn from each donor. This CDR3 is 13 amino acids long. V was pared by 3 bases and J by 4 bases, with 12 bases between. Germline assignment: CDR1 DFQATT and CDR2 SNEGSKA (reference sequence). These sequences were also reported in another study, on T cells of mothers and their children. That work contributes: Overlap ran slightly, non-significantly higher for related than unrelated mother-child pairs.

Sequenced material: blood. This clonotype was obtained from a woman aged 40 to 50 in good health. V and J are TRBV20-1 and TRBJ1-2; D is uncertain. CDR3 DNA sequence: TGCAGTGCTAGCCCCAGGCAGGTCTATGGCTACACCTTC. This translates into CSASPRQVYGYTF.